Here is one TCR beta chain with its context. The sample originates from a study of CD8 T cells in Susac syndrome. The CDR3 runs to 18 residues. Trimming took 4 bases from V and 0 from J; bases not matched to a gene: 8. The RNA input was roughly 0.45 to 1 ug, and it was reverse transcribed with random hexamers. TCRdb passed the immunoSEQ multiplex PCR reads through MiXCR, listing each CDR3 protein once. The table records roughly 120,000 distinct CDR3 sequences, 94% of them present only once. This receptor was identified in a human donor with multiple sclerosis. Specimen: CD4+ T cells from PBMCs. V gene TRBV12-3 or TRBV12-4 combines with J gene TRBJ2-6; TRBD1 aligns across 8 bases. CDR3 in DNA: TGTGCCAGCAGTTACCCCGGGACAGGCCGCTCTGGGGCCAACGTCCTGACTTTC. Its translation is CASSYPGTGRSGANVLTF.